This TCR beta chain was recorded in a study of blood T cell repertoires in COVID-19. Across the whole study: COVID-19 samples collected from the United States, Italy and Spain covered acute and convalescent phases.

The authors' processing: Amplification of reference gene primers was used by the study to estimate nucleated cell counts. TCRdb keeps only in-frame clones here, not all; method: immunoSEQ multiplex PCR. Clone size and V and J calls were adopted from that table, with D and trimming inferred from the DNA. The sample shows 30,000 to 35,000 clones, roughly nine tenths of them seen only once. The J segment lost 5 bases and the V segment lost 6 bases, leaving 8 bases of the junction unmatched. Germline values: CDR1 PRHDT, CDR2 FYEKMQ (reference sequence). The CDR3 is 15 amino acids. The receptor was isolated from a man older than 75 with acute or convalescent COVID-19. Source material: peripheral blood. J is TRBJ2-2 and V is TRBV13, with 8 bases matching TRBD1. The CDR3 protein is CASRSRGPGTGELFF. CDR3 DNA sequence: TGTGCCAGCAGATCCAGGGGGCCTGGGACCGGGGAGCTGTTTTTT.